The present entry profiles one T cell receptor beta chain with its context. In this sample, this clonotype turned up a few times. Its antigen is currently not known. No much larger clonotype is one base removed from it; base qualities were not supplied. The data were taken from a study of blood T cells in healthy people across ages (dated by TCRdb to 2014 to 2015). General notes on the study: In model experiments, template switching captured roughly one uniquely barcoded TCR beta cDNA molecule for every two T cells. Age-related changes in TCR beta repertoire diversity were measured in the study by deep sequencing normalized with unique cDNA molecular identifiers. The donors were split into four age groups: young (average 16 years), middle-aged (39), aged (roughly 60) and long-lived (82). To avoid experimental bias, donors of different ages were spread randomly across the sequencing lanes. The study analyzed two additional independent replicas of 1 million unique cDNA reads from the same blood draw for two donors, one aged 18 to 30 and one aged 80 or older. Overall results and qualifications from the work: The percentage of naive T cells measured by flow cytometry correlated strongly with observed TCR beta diversity. Estimates of total diversity based on one million sequenced T cells were considered lower bounds and underestimates. Since profiling was done on bulk unsorted PBMCs, naive and antigen-experienced compartments could not be conclusively compared. Observed TCR beta diversity per million T cells fell roughly linearly with age, and a significant reduction was already apparent by age about 43. Donor CMV infection status was unknown, potentially confounding age-related changes in expanded clonotypes. The long-lived group showed more naive CD4+ T cells, fewer expanded clones and increased TCR diversity than the aged group, suggesting age selection.

Compared with germline, V lacks 5 bases and J lacks 3 bases; bases without a gene match: 9. The CDR3, cysteine through phenylalanine, is 15 amino acids long. Kept here is only the CDR3 DNA, which spans 45 bases and is read in frame from base 1. CDR1 and CDR2, looked up from the germline V gene, are SGHTA and FQGNSA. Donors were under 40 systemically healthy Caucasian individuals from Russia aged roughly 6 to 100 years. About 9.8 milliliters of peripheral blood were drawn from each donor into EDTA-treated Vacutainer tubes. Ficoll-Paque density-gradient centrifugation was used to isolate PBMCs, with at least 6.5 million obtained per sample. Trizol reagent was used to extract total RNA from PBMCs, with at least 6 micrograms per sample. For every donor, flow cytometry on a PBMC aliquot measured the percentage of naive CD45RAhigh/CD27high T cells. To prepare the library, 5' RACE was applied. TCRdb shows the sequencer as Illumina HiSeq 2500. A second PCR of roughly 6 to 12 cycles was run with a J-beta primer mix and a sample-barcoded 5' primer. A template-switch 5' adaptor carrying 12 random nucleotides introduced a unique molecular identifier onto each TCR beta cDNA molecule. Each sample yielded at least 3 million CDR3-containing paired-end reads. The Mint cDNA synthesis kit, primed by a TRBC-specific oligonucleotide, was used to synthesize first-strand cDNA from all RNA. All cDNA was treated with uracil-DNA glycosylase and then went through a first 18-cycle PCR with the universal primers M1SS and BC2_uni_R. As for the authors' bioinformatics: Each sample was normalized by randomly selecting 1 million high-quality reads, each carrying a distinct molecular identifier. Instead of being binned into consensus sequences, reads that shared molecular identifiers were thrown out. MiTCR, run with a Q25 quality threshold and the strictest error-elimination algorithm, handled CDR3 identification, clonotype clustering and error correction. A nonparametric unseen species model with Euler transformation was used to estimate a lower bound on total TCR beta diversity. TCRdb took the public reads, trimmed them with fastp at Q25, ran MiXCR for clone calling and kept in-frame beta chains. Identical CDR3 proteins give one entry, which carries the most common genes and DNA. The V and J calls come from TCRdb's annotation, not from the publication. The sample contains some 640,000 distinct CDR3 sequences, 49% of them found a single time. The ten most abundant clones make up roughly 31% of the sample.

This clonotype was sampled from a woman aged 55-70 years in good health. The specimen sequenced was blood. The rearranged chain carries TRBV7-2 and TRBJ2-7; 8 middle bases align to TRBD1. The base sequence is TGTGCCAGCAGCCAAAGGACAGGGATGGGCTACGAGCAGTACTTC. Translated, it reads CASSQRTGMGYEQYF.